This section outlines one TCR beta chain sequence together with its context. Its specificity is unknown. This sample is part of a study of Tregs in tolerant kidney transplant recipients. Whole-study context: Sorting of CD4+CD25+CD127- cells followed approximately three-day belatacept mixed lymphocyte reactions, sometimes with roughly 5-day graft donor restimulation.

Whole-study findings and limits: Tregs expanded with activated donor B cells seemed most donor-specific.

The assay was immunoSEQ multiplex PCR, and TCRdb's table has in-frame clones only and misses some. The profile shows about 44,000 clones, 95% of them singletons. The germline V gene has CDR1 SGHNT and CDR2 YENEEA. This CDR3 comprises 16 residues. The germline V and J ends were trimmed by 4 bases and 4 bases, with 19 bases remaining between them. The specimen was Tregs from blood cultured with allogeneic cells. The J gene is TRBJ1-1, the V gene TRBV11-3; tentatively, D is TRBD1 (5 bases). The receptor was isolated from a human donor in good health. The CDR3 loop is CASSSSGLLGRTEAFF. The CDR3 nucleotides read TGTGCCAGCAGCTCTTCGGGACTCCTGGGGCGCACTGAAGCTTTCTTT.